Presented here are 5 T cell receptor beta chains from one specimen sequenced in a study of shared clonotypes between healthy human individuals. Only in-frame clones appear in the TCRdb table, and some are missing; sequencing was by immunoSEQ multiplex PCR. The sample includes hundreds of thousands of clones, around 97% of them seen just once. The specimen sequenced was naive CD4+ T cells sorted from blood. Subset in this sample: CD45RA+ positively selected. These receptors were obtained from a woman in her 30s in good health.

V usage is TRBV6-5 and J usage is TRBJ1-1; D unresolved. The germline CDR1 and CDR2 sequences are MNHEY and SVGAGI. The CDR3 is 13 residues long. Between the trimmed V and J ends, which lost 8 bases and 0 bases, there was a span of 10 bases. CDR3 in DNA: TGTGCCAGCGTCGGTTCCGTGAACACTGAAGCTTTCTTT. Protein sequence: CASVGSVNTEAFF.

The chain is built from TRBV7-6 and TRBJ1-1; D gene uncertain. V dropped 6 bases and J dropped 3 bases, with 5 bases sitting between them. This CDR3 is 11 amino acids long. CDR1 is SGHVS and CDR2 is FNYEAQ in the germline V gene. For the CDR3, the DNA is TGTGCCAGCAGTAAATACACTGAAGCTTTCTTT. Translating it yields CASSKYTEAFF. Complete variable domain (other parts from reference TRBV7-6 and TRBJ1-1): GAGVSQSPRYKVTKRGQDVALRCDPISGHVSLYWYRQALGQGPEFLTYFNYEAQQDKSGLPNDRFSAERPEGSISTLTIQRTEQRDSAMYRCASSKYTEAFFGQGTRLTVV.

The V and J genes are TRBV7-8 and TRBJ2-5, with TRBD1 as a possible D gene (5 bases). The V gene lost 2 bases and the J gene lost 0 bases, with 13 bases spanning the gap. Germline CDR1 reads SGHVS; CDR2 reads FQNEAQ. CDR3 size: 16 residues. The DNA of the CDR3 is TGTGCCAGCAGCTTATTGTTGGGGCCGTACCAAGAGACCCAGTACTTC. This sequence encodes CASSLLLGPYQETQYF.

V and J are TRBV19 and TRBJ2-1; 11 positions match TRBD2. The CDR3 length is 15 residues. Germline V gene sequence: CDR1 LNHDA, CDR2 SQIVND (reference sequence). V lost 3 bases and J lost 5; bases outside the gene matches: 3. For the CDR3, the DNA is TGTGCCAGTAGTATCTCTAGCGGGAGGAACAATGAGCAGTTCTTC. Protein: CASSISSGRNNEQFF.

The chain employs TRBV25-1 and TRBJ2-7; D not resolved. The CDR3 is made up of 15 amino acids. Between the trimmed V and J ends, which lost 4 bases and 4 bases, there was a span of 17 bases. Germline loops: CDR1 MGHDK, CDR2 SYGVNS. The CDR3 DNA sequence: TGTGCCAGCAGTGGCCAGGTGATGCGAGGTTACGAGCAGTACTTC. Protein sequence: CASSGQVMRGYEQYF.